Below are 2 T cell receptor beta chains sequenced from a single sample in a study of blood T cell repertoires in COVID-19 (dated by TCRdb to 2018 to 2021). The library came from the immunoSEQ multiplex PCR assay. Held by TCRdb, this immuneACCESS table contains in-frame sequences only and omits some clones. Under half of the omission traces to an unresolved V gene where checked; the cause of the rest is unknown. The table for this sample lists about 170,000 clones; approximately 90% of them were counted only once. The leading ten clones occupy around 1.9% of the sample. Specimen: peripheral blood. All receptors come from a man aged 50 or older who had recovered from COVID-19.

This clone was counted once. The V gene is TRBV11-2, the J gene TRBJ1-1; D gene uncertain. The CDR3 loop spans 15 amino acids. V lost 0 bases, J lost 0 bases, and 8 bases lay in between. In germline, CDR1 is SGHAT, CDR2 FQNNGV. CDR3 sequence: CASSLEGSMNTEAFF. In DNA form, the CDR3 reads TGTGCCAGCAGCTTAGAGGGCAGCATGAACACTGAAGCTTTCTTT.

This clone was detected once. The chain combines TRBV24-1 with TRBJ2-1; TRBD2 might be the D (7 bases). The CDR3 loop spans 13 amino acids. The germline gives CDR1 KGHDR, CDR2 SFDVKD. V lost 9 bases to trimming and J lost 2 bases, with 10 bases between them. The CDR3 loop reads CATSGGTYNEQFF. CDR3 bases: TGTGCCACCTCGGGGGGCACCTACAATGAGCAGTTCTTC.